These 6 T cell receptor beta chains came from one sample sequenced in a study of blood T cell repertoires in COVID-19. TCRdb's table, derived via immunoSEQ multiplex PCR, lists solely in-frame clones and lacks some. The table records around 240,000 clones, more than 75% of them present only once. What was sequenced was peripheral blood. The receptors were sampled from a man aged 40-49 years with acute or convalescent COVID-19.

The V call is TRBV7-9, the J call TRBJ1-2, with 8 bases that match TRBD1. V dropped 1 base and J dropped 0; count of bases not matched to a gene: 1. Germline V gene lookup returns CDR1 SEHNR and CDR2 FQNEAQ (reference sequence). This CDR3 comprises 15 residues. CDR3 DNA: TGTGCCAGCAGCTTAGAGGGACAGGCTAACTATGGCTACACCTTC. Its protein is CASSLEGQANYGYTF.

The chain carries TRBV18 and TRBJ1-1; D gene unclear. The CDR3 covers 15 residues. Germline assignment: CDR1 KGHSH and CDR2 LQKENI. V was clipped by 4 bases and J by 1 base, with 13 bases between them. In DNA, the CDR3 is TGTGCCAGCTCACTGGAAGGTAGCAAGAACACTGAAGCTTTCTTT. Residues: CASSLEGSKNTEAFF.

The rearrangement uses TRBV3-1 (or the pseudogene TRBV3-2) and TRBJ2-2, with D unresolved. Trimming took off 4 bases at V and 0 bases at J, with 12 bases between the two ends. This CDR3 has 16 residues. Germline V lookup: CDR1 LGHDT, CDR2 YNNKEL (reference sequence). CDR3 sequence: CASSPILVANTGELFF. CDR3 bases: TGTGCCAGCAGCCCGATATTAGTCGCGAACACCGGGGAGCTGTTTTTT.

This clone was recorded only once. Other nucleotide sequences in the sample specify the same CDR3. This chain links TRBV2 with TRBJ2-7; 7 positions match TRBD1. V trimming: 6 bases; J trimming: 4 bases; junction bases outside the gene matches: 9. The CDR3 covers 14 residues. Germline lookup yields CDR1 SNHLY and CDR2 FYNNEI. As DNA, the CDR3 is TGTGCCAGCAGACGACAGGGTAGTTCGTACGAGCAGTACTTC. Amino acids: CASRRQGSSYEQYF.

The table lists this clone with a few counts. The chain recombines TRBV7-9 with TRBJ1-6; tentative D call: TRBD1 (6 bases). This CDR3 has 17 residues. The V gene's germline CDR1 is SEHNR and CDR2 FQNEAQ (reference sequence). V lost 4 bases and J 5 bases, leaving 18 bases between the germline ends. This CDR3 reads CASSSTARQVDNSPLHF. As DNA, the CDR3 is TGTGCCAGCAGCTCCACCGCCAGACAGGTGGATAATTCACCCCTCCACTTT.

This chain connects TRBV18 to TRBJ1-2, with TRBD1 identical over 11 bases. Looked up from germline, CDR1 is KGHSH and CDR2 is LQKENI. The CDR3 extends over 16 amino acids. Trimming at V came to 3 bases and at J to 4 bases, leaving 7 bases not matched to a gene. CDR3 loop: CASSPPGQGEPYGYTF. CDR3 nucleotides: TGTGCCAGCTCACCTCCGGGACAGGGGGAGCCCTATGGCTACACCTTC.